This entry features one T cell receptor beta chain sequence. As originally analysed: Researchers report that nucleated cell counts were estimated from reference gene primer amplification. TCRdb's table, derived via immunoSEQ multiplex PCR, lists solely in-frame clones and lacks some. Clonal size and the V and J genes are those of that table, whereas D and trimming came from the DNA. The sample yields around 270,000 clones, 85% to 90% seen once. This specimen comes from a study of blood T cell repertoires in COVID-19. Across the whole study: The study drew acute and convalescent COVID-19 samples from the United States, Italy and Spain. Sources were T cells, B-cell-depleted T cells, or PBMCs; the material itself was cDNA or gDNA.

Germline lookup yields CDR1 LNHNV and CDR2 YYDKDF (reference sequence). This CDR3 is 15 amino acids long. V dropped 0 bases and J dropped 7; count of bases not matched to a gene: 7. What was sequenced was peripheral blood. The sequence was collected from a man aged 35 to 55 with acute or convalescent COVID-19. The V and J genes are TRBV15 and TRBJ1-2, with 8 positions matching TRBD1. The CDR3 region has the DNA TGTGCCACCAGCAGAGATGGGATACAGGGGGGTGGCTACACCTTC. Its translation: CATSRDGIQGGGYTF.